A single sample is the source of the 20 T cell receptor beta chains below, sequenced in a study of blood T cell repertoires in COVID-19. Sequencing was performed with immunoSEQ multiplex PCR; in TCRdb, only in-frame clones are kept and a portion is missing. This sample has approximately 190,000 clones, with 80% to 90% found just once. Sequenced input: peripheral blood. The receptors shown here come from a woman aged 70-85 years with active or convalescent COVID-19.

The chain uses TRBV2 and TRBJ1-4; tentatively, D is TRBD1 (5 bases). The ends were cut back, 5 bases at V and 7 bases at J, with 20 bases in the middle. There are 16 residues in the CDR3. Germline V gene lookup returns CDR1 SNHLY and CDR2 FYNNEI. The CDR3: CASSPRGRAAGEKLFF. DNA of the CDR3: TGTGCCAGCAGTCCAAGGGGCAGGGCAGCAGGTGAAAAACTGTTTTTT.

This clone came up once. The gene calls are TRBV2 and TRBJ2-2; D remains ambiguous. The CDR3 runs 13 residues. CDR1 is SNHLY and CDR2 is FYNNEI in the germline V gene. V lost 4 bases to trimming and J lost 2 bases, with 5 bases between them. This chain's CDR3 is CASSAQNTGELFF. Here the CDR3 DNA reads TGTGCCAGCAGTGCCCAAAACACCGGGGAGCTGTTTTTT.

This clone was recorded a few times. This sequence joins TRBV3-1 (or the pseudogene TRBV3-2) and TRBJ2-3; D is undetermined. V lost 1 base, J lost 6 bases, and 14 bases lay in between. The CDR3 runs to 15 residues. From germline, CDR1 is LGHDT and CDR2 YNNKEL (reference sequence). CDR3 residues: CASSQGRVPRDTQYF. The CDR3 DNA reads as TGTGCCAGCAGCCAAGGCCGGGTTCCCCGGGATACGCAGTATTTT.

This clone has more than one count but fewer than ten. CDR3 loop: CASTPGSSYEQYF. For the CDR3, the DNA is TGTGCCAGCACCCCGGGGAGCTCCTACGAGCAGTACTTC. The chain carries TRBV7-9 and TRBJ2-7, with D possibly matching TRBD2 (5 bases). Looked up from germline, CDR1 is SEHNR and CDR2 is FQNEAQ (reference sequence). The V end was cut by 7 bases, the J end by 0 bases, with 10 bases between. The CDR3 runs to 13 residues.

V and J are TRBV2 and TRBJ2-3; D not resolved. The length of the CDR3 is 13 residues. V dropped 0 bases and J dropped 7 bases, with 8 bases sitting between them. Per the germline V gene, CDR1 is SNHLY and CDR2 is FYNNEI. The CDR3 region has the DNA TGTGCCAGCAGTGAAGCGCGAGAGAATACGCAGTATTTT. This encodes CASSEARENTQYF.

The chain recombines TRBV24-1 with TRBJ2-7, with D hard to call. The length of the CDR3 is 13 residues. Germline V gene data show CDR1 as KGHDR and CDR2 as SFDVKD. Trimming pared 4 bases from V and 2 bases from J, leaving 8 bases between. CDR3 in amino acids: CATSDSTAYEQYF. The CDR3 nucleotides read TGTGCCACCAGTGACTCTACAGCCTACGAGCAGTACTTC.

V is TRBV5-1 and J is TRBJ2-1; TRBD2 aligns across 11 bases. Germline CDR1 SGHRS, CDR2 YFSETQ. V was clipped by 0 bases and J by 7 bases; unmatched bases: 3. CDR3 length: 15 amino acids. The CDR3: CASSLGSGRANEQFF. DNA of the CDR3: TGCGCCAGCAGCTTGGGTAGCGGGAGGGCAAATGAGCAGTTCTTC.

V gene TRBV19 combines with J gene TRBJ2-7; a weak D match, TRBD2 (7 bases). The V gene lost 5 bases and the J gene lost 6 bases, with 29 bases spanning the gap. There are 18 residues in the CDR3. CDR1 and CDR2 from the germline V gene are LNHDA and SQIVND (reference sequence). In DNA, the CDR3 is TGTGCCAGTAGTCCAAGCCTGAAGGGGGGGCCTGGGCGTGGCGAGCAGTACTTC. It encodes CASSPSLKGGPGRGEQYF. Full variable domain (missing parts from reference TRBV19 and TRBJ2-7): DGGITQSPKYLFRKEGQNVTLSCEQNLNHDAMYWYRQDPGQGLRLIYYSQIVNDFQKGDIAEGYSVSREKKESFPLTVTSAQKNPTAFYLCASSPSLKGGPGRGEQYFGPGTRLTVT.

The chain carries TRBV18 and TRBJ1-2, with D unclear. Per germline, CDR1 KGHSH and CDR2 LQKENI. V was trimmed by 3 bases and J by 0 bases, leaving 11 bases between them. CDR3 length: 15 amino acids. The CDR3 reads CASSPNGGTNYGYTF. CDR3 bases: TGTGCCAGCTCACCTAATGGAGGTACTAACTATGGCTACACCTTC.

The genes are TRBV21-1 and TRBJ2-7; TRBD1 was called by the table and not checked on the DNA. TRBV21-1 is a listed pseudogene. The CDR3 has 15 residues. The CDR3 is CASSKEARPPYEQYF. The DNA for the CDR3 is TGTGCCAGCAGCAAAGAAGCCAGGCCGCCCTACGAGCAGTACTTC.

The chain uses TRBV18 and TRBJ1-1; no definite D call. CDR1 and CDR2 (germline): KGHSH, LQKENI. V lost 6 bases and J 1 base, leaving 12 bases between the germline ends. The CDR3 has 14 residues. CDR3 amino acids: CASSRVYQNTEAFF. The CDR3 region has the DNA TGTGCCAGCTCCCGGGTATACCAGAACACTGAAGCTTTCTTT.

V usage is TRBV10-3 and J usage is TRBJ2-1, with 12 bases lining up with TRBD2. Germline-derived CDR1 and CDR2 are ENHRY and SYGVKD. Trimming cost V 5 bases and J 9 bases; bases outside gene matches: 5. The CDR3 consists of 14 residues. The CDR3 bases are TGTGCCATCAGTCGACTAGCGGGAGAATCTGAGCAGTTCTTC. This sequence encodes CAISRLAGESEQFF.

The chain employs TRBV10-3 and TRBJ2-7; D ambiguous. Germline lookup yields CDR1 ENHRY and CDR2 SYGVKD. The CDR3 is 14 residues long. Trimming pared 8 bases from V and 5 bases from J, leaving 19 bases between. The chain's CDR3 is CAIGEAFGSNEQYF. For the CDR3, the DNA is TGTGCCATCGGAGAGGCGTTTGGGTCCAACGAGCAGTACTTC.

In this sample, this clone turned up many times. The rearrangement uses TRBV5-1 and TRBJ2-7, with 8 bases matching TRBD1. Germline V gene sequence: CDR1 SGHRS, CDR2 YFSETQ. The CDR3 totals 14 residues. With V trimmed by 4 bases and J by 5 bases, 8 bases remained unmatched. CDR3: CASSRTGWVDEQYF. Here the CDR3 DNA reads TGCGCCAGCAGCCGGACAGGGTGGGTGGACGAGCAGTACTTC.

The chain is built from TRBV19 and TRBJ1-6; D might be TRBD1 (6 bases). Germline V gene lookup returns CDR1 LNHDA and CDR2 SQIVND (reference sequence). CDR3 size: 15 residues. The ends were cut back, 3 bases at V and 5 bases at J, with 11 bases in the middle. CDR3 in DNA: TGTGCCAGTAGTATTAGCTACAGGGATAATTCACCCCTCCACTTT. Protein sequence: CASSISYRDNSPLHF.

This rearrangement joins TRBV21-1 to TRBJ2-1; the D call TRBD1 from the table was never checked on the DNA. TRBV21-1 corresponds to a pseudogene. The CDR3 covers 14 residues. Here the CDR3 reads CASSKEGGNNEQFF. The CDR3 coding sequence is TGTGCCAGCAGCAAAGAAGGGGGCAACAATGAGCAGTTCTTC.

This clone was detected only once. V is TRBV24-1 and J is TRBJ1-3; 10 bases map to TRBD1. CDR1 KGHDR and CDR2 SFDVKD come from the germline V gene. V lost 2 bases and J lost 3; bases outside the gene matches: 6. The CDR3 covers 17 residues. The CDR3 is CATSDSTTGGFGNTIYF. The CDR3 nucleotides read TGTGCCACCAGTGATTCGACGACAGGGGGCTTTGGAAACACCATATATTTT.

The chain employs TRBV29-1 and TRBJ1-2; a possible D gene is TRBD1 (6 bases). The CDR3 extends over 12 amino acids. Germline-derived CDR1 and CDR2 are SQVTM and ANQGSEA. V dropped 6 bases and J dropped 5 bases, with 13 bases sitting between them. CDR3 nucleotide sequence: TGCAGCGTCTTGGACAGAGCTTATGGCTACACCTTC. Protein product: CSVLDRAYGYTF.

The CDR3 nucleotides read TGTGCCAGCTCATGGTCGGCGGGCGAAGGGCGCGAGCAGTACTTC. As protein: CASSWSAGEGREQYF. J is TRBJ2-7 and V is TRBV18, with D perhaps matching TRBD2 (5 bases). Trimming cost V 5 bases and J 6 bases, with 20 bases left between them. Per the germline V gene, CDR1 is KGHSH and CDR2 is LQKENI. There are 15 residues in the CDR3.

The V and J genes are TRBV10-3 and TRBJ2-7; D gene unclear. Trimming removed 6 bases from V and 1 base from J, with 13 bases in between. CDR3 length: 14 residues. CDR1 is ENHRY and CDR2 is SYGVKD in the germline V gene. DNA for the CDR3: TGTGCCATCAGATACGACTCGACTTCCTACGAGCAGTACTTC. Its translation: CAIRYDSTSYEQYF.